These 31 T cell receptor beta chains came from one sample sequenced in a study of cytomegalovirus exposure and HLA in healthy donors. A multiplex PCR was run with 60 Vbeta primers and 13 Jbeta primers. Produced via immunoSEQ multiplex PCR; TCRdb's table is partial and in-frame only. The sample lists about 160,000 clones, 80% to 90% seen once, with approximately 0.8% in the top ten. Sequencing was done on a sample of PBMCs. These receptors all come from a young woman in good health and CMV-seronegative.

Notes on this clone: One end of the junction fails to match germline, which may point to a read error. The V call is TRBV7-9, the J call TRBJ2-7; 8 bases are shared with TRBD1. Germline V lookup: CDR1 SEHNR, CDR2 FQNEAQ (reference sequence). This CDR3 is built from 19 residues. This CDR3 reads CSSNDRDLPGGDLGYEQYF. CDR3 coding DNA: TGTTCCAGCAACGACAGGGACTTGCCAGGGGGCGACCTAGGCTACGAGCAGTACTTC.

The V call is TRBV28, the J call TRBJ2-1; 11 bases agree with TRBD1. Germline CDR1 reads MDHEN; CDR2 reads SYDVKM. This CDR3 is 17 amino acids long. Trimming took 1 base from V and 5 from J; bases not matched to a gene: 7. This chain's CDR3 is CASSLLRGQGADNEQFF. For the CDR3, the DNA is TGTGCCAGCAGTTTATTAAGAGGACAGGGGGCTGACAATGAGCAGTTCTTC.

A few counts support this clone. This sequence joins TRBV4-3 and TRBJ2-3, with 7 bases lining up with TRBD2. Looked up from germline, CDR1 is LGHNA and CDR2 is YSLEER. The CDR3 is 17 amino acids. The J segment lost 4 bases and the V segment lost 0 bases, leaving 10 bases of the junction unmatched. CDR3 coding DNA: TGCGCCAGCAGCCAAGATCGGAGGGTCAGCGGGGCAGATACGCAGTATTTT. This sequence encodes CASSQDRRVSGADTQYF.

The chain carries TRBV5-4 and TRBJ2-1; 8 bases agree with TRBD2. Per the germline V gene, CDR1 is SGHNT and CDR2 is YYREEE (reference sequence). The J segment lost 4 bases and the V segment lost 1 base, leaving 10 bases of the junction unmatched. This CDR3 has 17 amino acids. CDR3 coding DNA: TGTGCCAGCAGCTTGCCACTAGCGGAGCAGCTTTACAATGAGCAGTTCTTC. Translation: CASSLPLAEQLYNEQFF.

The chain's CDR3 is CASSSPPLNEQFF. The CDR3, as DNA: TGTGCCAGCAGCTCCCCCCCCCTGAATGAGCAGTTCTTC. The chain has TRBV7-2 and TRBJ2-1, with D unresolved. Between the trimmed V and J ends, which lost 4 bases and 7 bases, there was a span of 11 bases. There are 13 residues in the CDR3. CDR1 SGHTA and CDR2 FQGNSA come from the germline V gene.

The V gene is TRBV9, the J gene TRBJ2-3; 13 nucleotides agree with TRBD2. The CDR3 covers 17 residues. Germline loops: CDR1 SGDLS, CDR2 YYNGEE. Trimming at V came to 4 bases and at J to 3 bases, leaving 8 bases not matched to a gene. The CDR3 sequence: CASSRTSGSGETDTQYF. The CDR3 DNA reads as TGTGCCAGCAGCCGGACTAGCGGGAGCGGGGAGACAGATACGCAGTATTTT.

The chain recombines TRBV7-9 with TRBJ2-5, with 9 positions matching TRBD2. Near its end, the DNA agrees better with TRBJ2-7, so the J call may be wrong. The V gene's germline CDR1 is SEHNR and CDR2 FQNEAQ (reference sequence). The CDR3 consists of 16 residues. CDR3 nucleotides: TGTGCCAGCAGCCGCCTACTAGCGGGTCAAACCTACGAGCAGTACTTC. Translation gives CASSRLLAGQTYEQYF.

This clone was seen ten or more times. The chain joins TRBV6-1 to TRBJ2-3, with TRBD1 matching 7 bases. CDR1 is MNHNS, CDR2 SASEGT, per germline. The CDR3 has 15 residues. Losses at the gene ends were 7 bases for V and 3 bases for J; bases not matched to a gene: 10. The CDR3 is CASTDGTGETDTQYF. The CDR3 DNA is TGTGCCAGCACCGACGGTACAGGGGAAACAGATACGCAGTATTTT.

This chain links TRBV5-1 with TRBJ1-3, with a tentative D call TRBD1 (6 bases). Germline V gene data show CDR1 as SGHRS and CDR2 as YFSETQ. Deletions cut 5 bases from V and 0 bases from J, with 12 bases between. The CDR3 sequence is 15 residues long. CDR3: CASRRTGISGNTIYF. For the CDR3, the DNA is TGCGCCAGCAGAAGAACAGGGATCTCTGGAAACACCATATATTTT.

This chain connects TRBV7-8 to TRBJ1-5; 7 bases are shared with TRBD1. The CDR3 contains 19 residues. Germline CDR1 SGHVS, CDR2 FQNEAQ. V gave up 0 bases and J gave up 1 base; unmatched junction bases: 12. The chain's CDR3 is CASSLAGGRQGLSNQPQHF. DNA for the CDR3: TGTGCCAGCAGCTTAGCGGGGGGACGACAGGGATTAAGCAATCAGCCCCAGCATTTT.

The chain links TRBV6-6 to TRBJ1-1; 10 bases are shared with TRBD1. Looked up from germline, CDR1 is MNHNY and CDR2 is SVGAGI (reference sequence). V was clipped by 5 bases and J by 5 bases; unmatched bases: 5. This CDR3 has 14 amino acids. The CDR3 sequence: CASSRQGANTEAFF. CDR3 DNA: TGTGCCAGCAGTCGACAGGGGGCTAATACTGAAGCTTTCTTT.

This chain links TRBV5-1 with TRBJ2-1, with TRBD1 identical over 11 bases. Germline trimming cut 3 bases from V and 5 bases from J; bases unmatched to any gene: 4. This CDR3 contains 15 residues. Germline CDR1 SGHRS, CDR2 YFSETQ. The CDR3 region has the DNA TGCGCCAGCAGCTCCCGGGACAGGGGGAACAATGAGCAGTTCTTC. This codes for CASSSRDRGNNEQFF.

A few counts support this clone. The chain employs TRBV6-5 and TRBJ2-3, with D possibly TRBD1 on 5 matching bases. Germline V gene sequence: CDR1 MNHEY, CDR2 SVGAGI. The CDR3 runs to 15 residues. With 6 bases removed from V and 1 base from J, the gap between germline ends came to 14 bases. The CDR3 sequence: CASSYLGAGTDTQYF. CDR3 DNA sequence: TGTGCCAGCAGCTACCTAGGGGCAGGCACAGATACGCAGTATTTT.

The chain recombines TRBV4-1 with TRBJ1-2, with 7 bases fitting TRBD1. Germline CDR1 is MGHRA and CDR2 is YSYEKL. The junction had 9 bases not matched to a gene; V was cut back by 1 base and J by 7 bases. There are 15 residues in the CDR3. As DNA, the CDR3 is TGCGCCAGCAGCCAAGGAGTAACAGGGGCGGGTGGCTACACCTTC. Amino acid sequence: CASSQGVTGAGGYTF.

The rearrangement joins TRBV27 to TRBJ2-7; D call uncertain. CDR3 size: 12 residues. Trimming removed 5 bases from V and 5 bases from J, with 10 bases in between. The germline V gene encodes CDR1 MNHEY and CDR2 SMNVEV (reference sequence). This CDR3 is CASSPRINEQYF. Written as DNA, the CDR3 is TGTGCCAGCAGTCCTCGTATAAACGAGCAGTACTTC.

The CDR3, as DNA: TGTGCCAGCAGCCCACGGTCGCTTGAGGAGACCCAGTACTTC. This codes for CASSPRSLEETQYF. The genes are TRBV27 and TRBJ2-5; D is unclear. The CDR3 totals 14 residues. Trimming pared 6 bases from V and 5 bases from J, leaving 16 bases between. Germline V lookup: CDR1 MNHEY, CDR2 SMNVEV (reference sequence).

The J gene is TRBJ1-1, the V gene TRBV5-1, with a possible D match to TRBD1 (5 bases). CDR1 and CDR2 (germline): SGHRS, YFSETQ. Trimming stripped 0 bases from V and 4 bases from J, with 10 bases between. The CDR3 totals 14 residues. The DNA of the CDR3 is TGCGCCAGCAGCTTGGCAGGGCCGACCACTGAAGCTTTCTTT. Translation: CASSLAGPTTEAFF.

The chain carries TRBV6-1 and TRBJ1-1, with D unclear. CDR1 is MNHNS, CDR2 SASEGT, per germline. This CDR3 is 14 amino acids long. V lost 2 bases and J 1 base, leaving 8 bases between the germline ends. The CDR3 sequence is CASSERRGNTEAFF. CDR3 nucleotide sequence: TGTGCCAGCAGTGAACGACGAGGGAACACTGAAGCTTTCTTT.

The rearrangement joins TRBV9 to TRBJ1-1, with TRBD1 as a possible D gene (5 bases). This CDR3 region has 14 residues. V lost 1 base, J lost 1 base, and 8 bases lay in between. Germline V gives CDR1 SGDLS, CDR2 YYNGEE. The CDR3 nucleotides read TGTGCCAGCAGCGTAAACGGGGGGAACACTGAAGCTTTCTTT. This encodes CASSVNGGNTEAFF.

The sample holds one count of this clone. Sequence at one end of the junction differs from germline and may be a read error. The rearrangement joins TRBV7-9 to TRBJ2-1; 11 positions match TRBD2. The CDR3 has 18 residues. Looked up from germline, CDR1 is SEHNR and CDR2 is FQNEAQ (reference sequence). The CDR3 DNA sequence: TGTTCCAGCAGCTCCTCCTCCGGAACTAGCGGGAGAAATCATGAGCAGTTCTTC. It translates to CSSSSSSGTSGRNHEQFF.

The rearrangement joins TRBV7-2 to TRBJ2-7, with D possibly TRBD1 on 6 matching bases. The V and J ends lost 4 bases and 3 bases respectively, with 7 bases between them. This CDR3 has 12 residues. In germline, CDR1 is SGHTA, CDR2 FQGNSA. The CDR3 sequence: CASSSGVYEQYF. Written as DNA, the CDR3 is TGTGCCAGCAGCTCAGGGGTCTACGAGCAGTACTTC.

The CDR3, as DNA: TGTGCCAGCAGGGGGCCAACAGGGGGCCTTTCTGAAGCTTTCTTT. Its translation: CASRGPTGGLSEAFF. J is TRBJ1-1 and V is TRBV6-1; TRBD1 agrees at 9 bases. Germline V gene sequence: CDR1 MNHNS, CDR2 SASEGT. The V and J ends lost 6 bases and 6 bases, in that order; junction bases with no gene match: 11. CDR3 length equals 15 residues.

The chain employs TRBV5-1 and TRBJ1-3, with 10 bases identical to TRBD1. Looked up from germline, CDR1 is SGHRS and CDR2 is YFSETQ. With 4 bases clipped from V and 0 bases from J, the junction kept 7 bases outside the gene matches. The CDR3 is 17 amino acids. This chain's CDR3 is CASSPGQGLTSGNTIYF. The CDR3 DNA sequence: TGCGCCAGCAGCCCGGGACAGGGGCTTACCTCTGGAAACACCATATATTTT. The full variable domain, rest sourced from reference TRBV5-1 and TRBJ1-3, is KAGVTQTPRYLIKTRGQQVTLSCSPISGHRSVSWYQQTPGQGLQFLFEYFSETQRNKGNFPGRFSGRQFSNSRSEMNVSTLELGDSALYLCASSPGQGLTSGNTIYFGEGSWLTVV.

The V and J genes are TRBV28 and TRBJ1-5; 8 bases are a match to TRBD1. The CDR3 has 14 amino acids. V trimming: 8 bases; J trimming: 9 bases; junction bases outside the gene matches: 12. The V gene's germline CDR1 is MDHEN and CDR2 SYDVKM. The chain's CDR3 is CASGPQDRARPQHF. For the CDR3, the DNA is TGTGCCAGCGGCCCCCAGGACAGGGCCAGGCCCCAGCATTTT.

The chain combines TRBV5-8 with TRBJ1-2; the match to TRBD1 covers 7 bases. Trimming removed 0 bases from V and 9 bases from J; junction bases left unmatched: 8. The V gene's germline CDR1 is SGHTS and CDR2 YDEGEE. This CDR3 is 14 amino acids long. The CDR3 spells CASSLDRGLGSYTF. DNA for the CDR3: TGTGCCAGCAGCTTGGACAGGGGATTGGGAAGCTACACCTTC. Based on the CDR3 plus reference TRBV5-8 and TRBJ1-2, the full variable domain is EAGVTQSPTHLIKTRGQQATLRCSPISGHTSVYWYQQALGLGLQFLLWYDEGEERNRGNFPPRFSGRQFPNYSSELNVNALELEDSALYLCASSLDRGLGSYTFGSGTRLTVV.

The CDR3 bases are TGTGCCAGCAGCCCCTATGACAGTACAGGGACCGAGCAGTACTTC. Residues: CASSPYDSTGTEQYF. The rearrangement links TRBV5-5 to TRBJ2-7, with D maybe TRBD1 (6 bases). V lost 4 bases and J 6 bases, leaving 20 bases between the germline ends. CDR3 size: 15 residues. Germline values: CDR1 SGHKS, CDR2 YYEKEE (reference sequence).

The chain couples TRBV7-3 to TRBJ2-2; 7 bases map to TRBD1. The CDR3 runs 16 residues. Per germline, CDR1 SGHTA and CDR2 FQGTGA. Trimming cost V 2 bases and J 6 bases; bases outside gene matches: 9. The CDR3: CASSLQGTVRAGELFF. CDR3 nucleotide sequence: TGTGCCAGCAGCTTACAGGGGACAGTCCGGGCCGGGGAGCTGTTTTTT.

As DNA, the CDR3 is TGTGCCAGTAGTGCGCCCGGGACACGTTACGAGCAGTACTTC. Translated, it gives CASSAPGTRYEQYF. The chain combines TRBV19 with TRBJ2-7, with D tentatively TRBD1 (6 bases). This CDR3 contains 14 residues. CDR1 and CDR2 from the germline V gene are LNHDA and SQIVND (reference sequence). The V end was cut by 5 bases, the J end by 4 bases, with 15 bases between.

This clone was detected once. The chain carries TRBV10-2 and TRBJ2-4; 7 bases match TRBD1. Germline CDR1 WSHSY, CDR2 SAAADI. The CDR3 sequence is 13 residues long. The trim removed 6 bases at V and 4 bases at J, leaving 3 bases unmatched. The CDR3 protein is CASRVGQKNIQYF. As DNA, the CDR3 is TGCGCCAGCAGAGTGGGACAGAAAAACATTCAGTACTTC.

This clone was seen a single time. V usage is TRBV29-1 and J usage is TRBJ2-7; TRBD1 matches 9 bases. Germline V gene lookup returns CDR1 SQVTM and CDR2 ANQGSEA. V was clipped by 4 bases and J by 3 bases; unmatched bases: 1. The CDR3 runs to 12 residues. CDR3 coding DNA: TGCAGCGTTGCGGGACAGGGCTACGAGCAGTACTTC. It yields the protein CSVAGQGYEQYF.

This chain joins TRBV2 and TRBJ1-1; a possible D gene is TRBD1 (6 bases). The V gene lost 7 bases and the J gene lost 1 base, with 10 bases spanning the gap. The CDR3 consists of 13 residues. CDR1 and CDR2 from the germline V gene are SNHLY and FYNNEI. CDR3 coding DNA: TGTGCCAGCATTGGACAGAGGAACACTGAAGCTTTCTTT. This encodes CASIGQRNTEAFF.